The source of this TCR beta chain is a study of T cell repertoires in cytomegalovirus infection. This clonotype was observed a handful of times. What it recognizes is unknown. The CDR3 is 14 amino acids. The V end was cut by 5 bases, the J end by 4 bases, with 11 bases between. Germline loops: CDR1 SEHNR, CDR2 FQNEAQ (reference sequence). TCRdb redid the calling of the reads with MiXCR, one entry per CDR3 protein. This table has 450,000 to 600,000 distinct CDR3 sequences, more than 40% appearing once. V gene TRBV7-9 combines with J gene TRBJ1-4, with D possibly TRBD1 on 5 matching bases. This sample comprised cultured PBMCs, obtained from culture after CMV antigen stimulation. The clonotype originates from a human donor in good health (CMV status not recorded). Some clones in this sample may be carry-over from other donors' samples. The CDR3, as DNA: TGTGCCAGCAGCCCGACAGCCCTTAATGAAAAACTGTTTTTT. This encodes CASSPTALNEKLFF.